These 7 T cell receptor beta chains were all obtained from the same sample, sequenced in a study of breast tumors, draining lymph nodes, adjacent tissues. Using its own MiXCR run on the multiplex PCR reads, TCRdb lists one record per CDR3 protein. In the table there are approximately 280,000 distinct CDR3 sequences, about 30% of which are singletons. Samples came from axillary lymph nodes draining the breast cancer. Sequencing was performed on axillary lymph node tissue. Receptors were obtained from a female donor with breast cancer. Some clones in this sample may be carry-over from other donors' samples.

This clonotype was counted between two and nine times. The CDR3 protein is CASNRAGPAQETQYF. The CDR3 region has the DNA TGTGCCAGCAACCGAGCGGGACCAGCCCAAGAGACCCAGTACTTC. The chain couples TRBV5-8 to TRBJ2-5, with 7 nucleotides matching TRBD2. The CDR3 consists of 15 residues. Per germline, CDR1 SGHTS and CDR2 YDEGEE. Losses at the gene ends were 6 bases for V and 1 base for J; bases not matched to a gene: 9.

This clonotype has a count of ten or more. The chain uses TRBV29-1 and TRBJ2-3, with 7 bases identical to TRBD2. There are 13 residues in the CDR3. With V trimmed by 7 bases and J by 3 bases, 7 bases remained unmatched. Germline V gene data show CDR1 as SQVTM and CDR2 as ANQGSEA. The CDR3 DNA reads TGCAGCGGGCTAGCGGACCTGACAGATACGCAGTATTTT. As protein: CSGLADLTDTQYF.

To note about this clonotype: One junction end does not reproduce the germline sequence, and a read error may be involved. The DNA for the CDR3 is TGTGCCAGCAGCACCCGGACAGGGATCGGGGAGCTGCCTTTT. Protein: CASSTRTGIGELPF. The gene calls are TRBV7-9 and TRBJ2-2; 8 bases map to TRBD1. Germline assignment: CDR1 SEHNR and CDR2 FQNEAQ (reference sequence). This CDR3 is 14 amino acids long. The variable domain in full, with the rest retrieved from reference TRBV7-9 and TRBJ2-2, is DTGVSQNPRHKITKRGQNVTFRCDPISEHNRLYWYRQTLGQGPEFLTYFQNEAQLEKSRLLSDRFSAERPKGSFSTLEIQRTEQGDSAMYLCASSTRTGIGELPFGEGSRLTVL.

This clonotype was found many times. The V and J genes are TRBV15 and TRBJ1-2, with a tentative D call TRBD1 (6 bases). CDR1 LNHNV and CDR2 YYDKDF come from the germline V gene (reference sequence). Trimming took 1 base from V and 4 from J, leaving 10 bases between them. The CDR3 contains 14 residues. The CDR3, as DNA: TGTGCCACCAGCAGAGGGACAGCCCCCTATGGCTACACCTTC. Protein product: CATSRGTAPYGYTF.

This clonotype was detected only a few times. J is TRBJ2-7 and V is TRBV3-1; 8 bases match TRBD1. V lost 4 bases, J lost 1 base, and 3 bases stayed unmatched. The CDR3 consists of 14 residues. Germline V CDR1 and CDR2: LGHDT, YNNKEL (reference sequence). The CDR3 bases are TGTGCCAGCAGCCGGGACAGGCAATCCTACGAGCAGTACTTC. Residues: CASSRDRQSYEQYF.

This clonotype was observed many times. V and J are TRBV19 and TRBJ2-3; TRBD2 matches 11 bases. CDR1 is LNHDA, CDR2 SQIVND, per germline (reference sequence). The CDR3 covers 16 residues. Trimming removed 1 base from V and 7 bases from J; junction bases left unmatched: 7. CDR3 DNA: TGTGCCAGTAGTATAGGTACTAGCGGGAGTATATATACGCAGTATTTT. This translates into CASSIGTSGSIYTQYF.

This clonotype was counted ten times or more. An end of the junction differs from the germline gene, which may be a read error. V is TRBV7-7 and J is TRBJ2-7, with 7 bases fitting TRBD1. This CDR3 spans 14 amino acids. The germline V gene encodes CDR1 SSHAT and CDR2 FNYEAQ (reference sequence). The CDR3 DNA reads as TGTGCTAGCAGCAAATACAGGGGTTCCTACGAGCAGTACTTC. It translates to CASSKYRGSYEQYF.